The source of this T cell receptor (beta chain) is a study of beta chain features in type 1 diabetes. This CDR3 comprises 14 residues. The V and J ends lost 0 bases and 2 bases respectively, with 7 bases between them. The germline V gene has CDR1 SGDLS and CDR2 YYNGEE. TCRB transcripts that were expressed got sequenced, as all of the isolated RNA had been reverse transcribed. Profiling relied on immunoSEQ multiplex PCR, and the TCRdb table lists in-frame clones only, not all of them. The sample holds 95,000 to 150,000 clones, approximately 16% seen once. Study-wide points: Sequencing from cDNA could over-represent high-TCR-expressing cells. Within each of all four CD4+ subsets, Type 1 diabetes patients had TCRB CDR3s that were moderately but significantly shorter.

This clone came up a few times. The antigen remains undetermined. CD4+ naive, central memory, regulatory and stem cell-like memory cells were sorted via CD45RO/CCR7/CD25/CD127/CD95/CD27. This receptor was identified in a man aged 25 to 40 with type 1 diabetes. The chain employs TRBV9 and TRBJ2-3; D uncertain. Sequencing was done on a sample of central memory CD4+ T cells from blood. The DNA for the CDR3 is TGTGCCAGCAGCGTAGCGGCCACCACAGATACGCAGTATTTT. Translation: CASSVAATTDTQYF.